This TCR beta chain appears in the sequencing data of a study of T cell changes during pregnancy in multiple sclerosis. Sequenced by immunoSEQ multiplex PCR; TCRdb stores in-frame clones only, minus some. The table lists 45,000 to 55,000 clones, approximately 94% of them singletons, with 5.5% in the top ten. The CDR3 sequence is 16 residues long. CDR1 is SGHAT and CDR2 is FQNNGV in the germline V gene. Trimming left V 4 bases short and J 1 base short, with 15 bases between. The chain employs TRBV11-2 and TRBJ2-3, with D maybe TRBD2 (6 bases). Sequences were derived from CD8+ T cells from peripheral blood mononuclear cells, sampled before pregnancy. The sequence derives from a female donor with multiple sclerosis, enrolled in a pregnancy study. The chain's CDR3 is CASSSPREWGTDTQYF. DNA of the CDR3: TGTGCCAGCAGCTCTCCCCGGGAGTGGGGCACAGATACGCAGTATTTT.